These T cell receptor beta chains were read from a single sample in a study of OX40 agonist ivuxolimab in advanced cancers. Sequenced by immunoSEQ multiplex PCR; TCRdb stores in-frame clones only, minus some. This table holds around 41,000 clones, about 85% found once. The material was CD4+ or CD8+ T cells sorted from blood, obtained in a trial of the OX40 agonist ivuxolimab. The receptors stem from an adult with an advanced solid tumor such as melanoma, head and neck, liver or kidney cancer. CDR3s include the opening cysteine and the closing phenylalanine or tryptophan. A D gene is named only where the DNA matches it firmly. A clone size is listed for some rows: how often the clone was seen (once, few, many), or a class if it is expanded.

-,TRBD1,TRBV11-1,TRBJ2-1,TGTGCCAGCAGCTCTAGGGGACAGGGATCCGATGAGCAGTTCTTC,CASSSRGQGSDEQFF
-,TRBD2,TRBV10-1,TRBJ2-1,TGCGCCAGCAGTTCCAAGCGGGAGGGCCTGGATGAGCAGTTCTTC,CASSSKREGLDEQFF
-,TRBD2,TRBV7-8,TRBJ2-3,TGTGCCAGCAGCCCGACTAGCGGGAGTGGGGATACGCAGTATTTT,CASSPTSGSGDTQYF
-,-,TRBV7-2,TRBJ2-2,TGTGCCAGCAGCTCGATAACAGCGGTCGGGGAGCTGTTTTTT,CASSSITAVGELFF
-,TRBD2,TRBV18,TRBJ2-1,TGTGCCAGCTCACCACCGTCTAGCGGGAGTTGGAAGCAGTTCTTC,CASSPPSSGSWKQFF
-,-,TRBV7-9,TRBJ2-5,TGTGCCAGCAGCTTAGTTTACCTCCAAGAGACCCAGTACTTC,CASSLVYLQETQYF
-,-,TRBV7-2,TRBJ2-1,TGTGCCAGCAATCCGTATTCCTACAATGAGCAGTTCTTC,CASNPYSYNEQFF
-,TRBD2,TRBV28,TRBJ2-1,TGTGCCAGCAGTTGGACTAGCACACTCAATGAGCAGTTCTTC,CASSWTSTLNEQFF
-,-,TRBV18,TRBJ1-4,TGTGCCAGCTCGCAGACGCCTAACGGGGAAAAACTGTTTTTT,CASSQTPNGEKLFF
-,-,TRBV21-1,TRBJ2-7,TGTGCCAGCAGCAAAAGGTCCTCCGGGACAGCCTACGAGCAGTACTTC,CASSKRSSGTAYEQYF
-,TRBD1,TRBV19,TRBJ1-2,TGTGCCAGTAGTCGGGACAGGCGAGGCTATGGCTACACCTTC,CASSRDRRGYGYTF
-,-,TRBV28,TRBJ2-2,TGTGCCAGCAGTTTAAGGCGGGGCGCGAACACCGGGGAGCTGTTTTTT,CASSLRRGANTGELFF
-,-,TRBV20-1,TRBJ2-1,TGCAGTGCCGGTGACAATGAGCAGTTCTTC,CSAGDNEQFF
-,TRBD1,TRBV19,TRBJ1-2,TGTGCCAGTAGTATCCTACAGGGGGGAGATGGCTACACCTTC,CASSILQGGDGYTF
-,-,TRBV6-6,TRBJ1-5,TGTGCCAGCAGTTCCACAGGGTTCAATCAGCCCCAGCATTTT,CASSSTGFNQPQHF
-,-,TRBV18,TRBJ2-5,TGTGCCAGCTCACCGGGACGGGGAGGACAAGAGACCCAGTACTTC,CASSPGRGGQETQYF
-,-,TRBV28,TRBJ1-6,TGTGCCAGCAGTTCCGGGCAGACCAGTAATTCACCCCTCCACTTT,CASSSGQTSNSPLHF
-,TRBD1,TRBV9,TRBJ1-3,TGTGCCAGCAGCGTAGAGGGGGCAAAATCTGGAAACACCATATATTTT,CASSVEGAKSGNTIYF
-,TRBD2,TRBV11-3,TRBJ2-7,TGTGCCAGCAGCTCCCAAACATATTTAGCGGGACACCACTACGAGCAGTACTTC,CASSSQTYLAGHHYEQYF
-,-,TRBV7-8,TRBJ2-3,TGTGCCAGCAGCTTCGGAGCTGCCGGAGATACGCAGTATTTT,CASSFGAAGDTQYF
few,-,TRBV10-3,TRBJ1-5,TGTGCCATCAGTGGACAGAGTGGGGATCAGCCCCAGCATTTT,CAISGQSGDQPQHF
-,-,TRBV10-3,TRBJ2-5,TGTGCCATCAGTGGAGAGGGCCGAGAGACCCAGTACTTC,CAISGEGRETQYF
-,TRBD2,TRBV5-1,TRBJ2-5,TGCGCCAGCAGCTTGGGTCTTCTAGCGGGAGTGGAAGAGACCCAGTACTTC,CASSLGLLAGVEETQYF
-,TRBD2,TRBV28,TRBJ2-7,TGTGCCAGCGGATCCTCATCTAGCGGGAGGGCCGTCGAGCAGTACTTC,CASGSSSSGRAVEQYF
-,-,TRBV11-2,TRBJ2-5,TGTGCCAGCAGCTTAGATCGCCCCCCAGAGACCCAGTACTTC,CASSLDRPPETQYF
once,TRBD1,TRBV11-3,TRBJ1-2,TGTGCCAGCAGCTTAAGGGGGCAGGGCTATGGCTACACCTTC,CASSLRGQGYGYTF
-,-,TRBV6-6,TRBJ1-4,TGTGCCAGCAGCAAGGGACATACGAATGAAAAACTGTTTTTT,CASSKGHTNEKLFF
once,-,TRBV4-1,TRBJ1-1,TGCGCCAGCAGCCAGAATTCAGGGCTCCGGAACACTGAAGCTTTCTTT,CASSQNSGLRNTEAFF
-,TRBD1,TRBV20-1,TRBJ2-7,TGCAGTGCTCCGACAGGGGCAACCCAGTACTTC,CSAPTGATQYF
few,-,TRBV18,TRBJ1-5,TGTGCCAGCTCACCCCTGGACGGAGATCAGCCCCAGCATTTT,CASSPLDGDQPQHF
-,-,TRBV4-2,TRBJ1-5,TGTGCCAGCAGCCAAGATAGGGCAGGGACGGGCAATCAGCCCCAGCATTTT,CASSQDRAGTGNQPQHF
-,TRBD1,TRBV27,TRBJ1-2,TGTGCCAGCATCCGGACAGGGAGTGGCTACACCTTC,CASIRTGSGYTF
-,TRBD2,TRBV27,TRBJ2-3,TGTGCCAGCCTGGGACTAGCGAGTCTCACAGATACGCAGTATTTT,CASLGLASLTDTQYF
-,TRBD1,TRBV28,TRBJ2-7,TGTGCCAGCAGGCAGGGGGCCTACGAGCAGTACTTC,CASRQGAYEQYF
-,TRBD2,TRBV5-6,TRBJ2-3,TGTGCCAGCAGCTTGGAACCGGGACTAGGTATGAGAGATACGCAGTATTTT,CASSLEPGLGMRDTQYF
-,-,TRBV29-1,TRBJ2-1,TGCAGCGTTGACACAAGCTCCTACAATGAGCAGTTCTTC,CSVDTSSYNEQFF
-,TRBD2,TRBV5-1,TRBJ2-7,TGCGCCAGCAGCTTGAGCGGGAGTATCTACGAGCAGTACTTC,CASSLSGSIYEQYF
-,-,TRBV10-3,TRBJ1-3,TGTGCCATCAGTCCGGGACTAGCGGGAAACACCATATATTTT,CAISPGLAGNTIYF
-,TRBD1,TRBV28,TRBJ1-2,TGTGCCAGCAGTTACCCGACAGGGGGCGCGACTGGCTACACCTTC,CASSYPTGGATGYTF
-,-,TRBV5-5,TRBJ1-3,TGTGCCAGCAGCACGGTTCTCTCTGGAAACACCATATATTTT,CASSTVLSGNTIYF
-,-,TRBV5-1,TRBJ1-1,TGCGCCAGCAGCAAGAGGGGCCCCGGGGCTGAAGCTTTCTTT,CASSKRGPGAEAFF
medium-sized,-,TRBV4-2,TRBJ2-1,TGTGCCAGCAGCCAAGAACGGCTAATCCTACAAGGCGATGAGCAGTTCTTC,CASSQERLILQGDEQFF
-,TRBD1,TRBV30,TRBJ2-2,TGTGCCTGGAGGAGACAGGGGCCCTTCACCGGGGAGCTGTTTTTT,CAWRRQGPFTGELFF
-,-,TRBV7-2,TRBJ2-1,TGTGCCAGCAGCCCAAGAGTTTTAGGCGAGCAGTTCTTC,CASSPRVLGEQFF
-,-,TRBV2,TRBJ2-5,TGTGCCACCTCCGAAACAACGGGTACGGGGACCCAGTACTTC,CATSETTGTGTQYF
-,TRBD1,TRBV10-2,TRBJ2-5,TGCGCCAGCAGTGAGTCGGGACAGGAAGAGACCCAGTACTTC,CASSESGQEETQYF
few,-,TRBV13,TRBJ1-2,TGTGCCAGCAGCTACGCAGAGTATGGCTACACCTTC,CASSYAEYGYTF
-,-,TRBV28,TRBJ1-2,TGTGCCAGCGGGTCTGGGCGGCCCAACTATGGCTACACCTTC,CASGSGRPNYGYTF
few,-,TRBV5-1,TRBJ2-7,TGCGCCAGCAGCTTGCAGGTGAGCTCCTACGAGCAGTACTTC,CASSLQVSSYEQYF
few,TRBD1,TRBV5-6,TRBJ1-4,TGTGCCAGCAGCTCTCGGACAGGGAGGGAGGAACTGTTTTTT,CASSSRTGREELFF
-,-,TRBV5-4,TRBJ1-2,TGTGCCAGCAGCAGTTTTTTATCCAACTATGGCTACACCTTC,CASSSFLSNYGYTF